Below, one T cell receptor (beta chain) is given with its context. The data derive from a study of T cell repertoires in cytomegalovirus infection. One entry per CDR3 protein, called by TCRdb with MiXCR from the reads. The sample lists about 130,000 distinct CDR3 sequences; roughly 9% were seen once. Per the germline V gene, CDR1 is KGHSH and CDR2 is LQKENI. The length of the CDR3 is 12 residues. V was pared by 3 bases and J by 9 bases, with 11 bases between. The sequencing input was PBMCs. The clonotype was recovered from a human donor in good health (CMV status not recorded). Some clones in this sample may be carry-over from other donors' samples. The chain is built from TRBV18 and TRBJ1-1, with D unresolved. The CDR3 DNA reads TGTGCCAGCTCACCTGGGCGTGAAAAAGCTTTCTTT. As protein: CASSPGREKAFF.